These 32 T cell receptor beta chains originate from one sample sequenced in a study of blood T cells in healthy people across ages. The use of a sample-barcoded 5' primer and a J-beta primer mix characterized a second PCR of roughly 6 to 12 cycles. TCRdb itself ran the 5' RACE reads through MiXCR, one entry per CDR3 protein. The sample gives about 1.5 million distinct CDR3 sequences, roughly two fifths of which show up once; about 3.8% is in the top ten. Sequencing input: blood. The receptors stem from a woman under 30 in good health.

The chain recombines TRBV20-1 with TRBJ2-3, with 11 bases identical to TRBD2. The length of the CDR3 is 17 residues. Germline V gene lookup returns CDR1 DFQATT and CDR2 SNEGSKA (reference sequence). V shed 4 bases and J 1 base; nucleotides not matched to a gene: 10. The CDR3 is CSAKLAGAPRGTDTQYF. The CDR3, as DNA: TGCAGTGCTAAACTAGCGGGAGCACCGAGGGGCACAGATACGCAGTATTTT.

The chain has TRBV5-1 and TRBJ2-7; 13 bases are a match to TRBD2. J lost 10 bases, V lost 0 bases, and 10 bases had no gene match. The CDR3 is 16 amino acids. In germline, CDR1 is SGHRS, CDR2 YFSETQ. CDR3 loop: CASSLETSGGPRPQYF. As DNA, the CDR3 is TGCGCCAGCAGCTTGGAGACTAGCGGGGGGCCCCGCCCCCAGTACTTC.

This clonotype appeared once. It may be a read error: a sequence one base away is much more abundant. The chain joins TRBV10-2 to TRBJ2-3, with D uncertain. The germline gives CDR1 WSHSY, CDR2 SAAADI. The CDR3 is made up of 14 amino acids. In nucleotides, the CDR3 is TGCGCCAACAGTCAGGACCGCAGCACAGATACGCAGTATTTT. It is translated as CANSQDRSTDTQYF.

V is TRBV4-3 and J is TRBJ1-2, with D uncertain. V gave up 0 bases and J gave up 3 bases, with 8 bases separating them. This CDR3 has 14 residues. The V gene's germline CDR1 is LGHNA and CDR2 YSLEER. The CDR3: CASSQDLTDYGYTF. Here the CDR3 DNA reads TGCGCCAGCAGCCAAGATTTGACCGACTATGGCTACACCTTC.

The chain recombines TRBV7-2 with TRBJ1-5; possible D gene TRBD1, 5 bases. The CDR3 runs 16 residues. Trimming took 3 bases from V and 9 from J, leaving 21 bases between them. From germline, CDR1 is SGHTA and CDR2 FQGNSA. The CDR3 coding sequence is TGTGCCAGCAGCTTTGTGGGAGGGGCTCGCCACGGGCCCCAGCATTTT. Amino acids: CASSFVGGARHGPQHF.

This clonotype was picked up many times. The chain has TRBV28 and TRBJ2-1; D is unclear. Germline CDR1 is MDHEN and CDR2 is SYDVKM. Trimming pared 0 bases from V and 1 base from J, leaving 10 bases between. This CDR3 comprises 16 residues. CDR3 sequence reads: CASSLCCTLSYNEQFF. CDR3 sequence (DNA): TGTGCCAGCAGTTTATGCTGCACTCTATCCTACAATGAGCAGTTCTTC.

The chain has TRBV3-1 and TRBJ2-1, with TRBD2 as a possible D gene (5 bases). This CDR3 region has 17 residues. Trimming stripped 2 bases from V and 1 base from J, with 15 bases between. Germline assignment: CDR1 LGHDT and CDR2 YNNKEL (reference sequence). The CDR3 spells CASSQHGPGESYNEQFF. The CDR3 DNA is TGTGCCAGCAGCCAACATGGGCCCGGGGAATCCTACAATGAGCAGTTCTTC.

The J gene is TRBJ2-7, the V gene TRBV7-2; D is uncertain. This CDR3 spans 13 amino acids. Trimming shortened V by 3 bases and J by 6 bases, and 12 bases separated the two germline ends. The V gene's germline CDR1 is SGHTA and CDR2 FQGNSA. CDR3 sequence (DNA): TGTGCCAGCAGCTTTTTCAAATCCACCGAGCAGTACTTC. Its protein is CASSFFKSTEQYF.

A few counts support this clonotype. The V gene is TRBV6-5, the J gene TRBJ2-1; TRBD2 aligns across 8 bases. V lost 0 bases and J lost 5; bases outside the gene matches: 9. This CDR3 is 17 amino acids long. The germline V gene has CDR1 MNHEY and CDR2 SVGAGI. The CDR3 here is CASSYSGLARGNNEQFF. CDR3 nucleotides: TGTGCCAGCAGTTACTCTGGACTAGCAAGGGGGAACAATGAGCAGTTCTTC.

This clonotype came up a few times. This chain links TRBV11-2 with TRBJ2-5; a weak D match, TRBD2 (5 bases). Trimming stripped 6 bases from V and 3 bases from J, with 14 bases between. Germline V gene sequence: CDR1 SGHAT, CDR2 FQNNGV. The CDR3 is made up of 14 amino acids. Here the CDR3 reads CASRTDSPEETQYF. CDR3 nucleotides: TGTGCCAGCAGAACGGACTCCCCCGAAGAGACCCAGTACTTC.

The chain links TRBV12-3 or TRBV12-4 to TRBJ2-5, with 7 bases lining up with TRBD2. With 5 bases clipped from V and 2 bases from J, the junction kept 5 bases outside the gene matches. The CDR3 is made up of 14 amino acids. CDR3 sequence (DNA): TGTGCCAGCAGTATCTGGGGACTACAAGAGACCCAGTACTTC. This sequence encodes CASSIWGLQETQYF.

This clonotype has only a few counts. This chain connects TRBV12-3 or TRBV12-4 to TRBJ2-3; D is perhaps TRBD1 (5 bases). This CDR3 is built from 15 residues. The V end lost 3 bases, the J end lost 4 bases, and 14 bases lay between the germline ends. The CDR3 sequence is CASSLVGVGADTQYF. The CDR3, as DNA: TGTGCCAGCAGTTTGGTAGGGGTGGGCGCAGATACGCAGTATTTT.

The V gene is TRBV9, the J gene TRBJ2-7, with 8 bases aligning to TRBD1. The CDR3 has 14 amino acids. Germline CDR1 reads SGDLS; CDR2 reads YYNGEE. The junction had 4 bases not matched to a gene; V was cut back by 2 bases and J by 3 bases. The CDR3 loop is CASSVMDRVYEQYF. CDR3 coding DNA: TGTGCCAGCAGCGTGATGGACAGGGTCTACGAGCAGTACTTC.

V usage is TRBV24-1 and J usage is TRBJ2-1, with no clear D. Germline assignment: CDR1 KGHDR and CDR2 SFDVKD. V lost 2 bases, J lost 0 bases, and 10 bases lay in between. CDR3 size: 16 residues. The CDR3 DNA reads TGTGCCACCAGTGATTCGGCAGGAAGCTCCTACAATGAGCAGTTCTTC. Its protein is CATSDSAGSSYNEQFF.

This clonotype has only a few counts. V gene TRBV4-1 combines with J gene TRBJ2-4, with D tentatively TRBD2 (7 bases). Trimming shortened V by 3 bases and J by 0 bases, and 18 bases separated the two germline ends. Germline V gene lookup returns CDR1 MGHRA and CDR2 YSYEKL. The length of the CDR3 is 18 residues. DNA for the CDR3: TGCGCCAGCAGCCAGGGGGGGGCTGACAGATTAGCCAAAAACATTCAGTACTTC. Protein: CASSQGGADRLAKNIQYF.

In the case of this clonotype: Relative to the germline gene, one junction end is altered; a read error may explain this. The chain links TRBV7-7 to TRBJ2-5; perhaps D is TRBD1 or TRBD2 (5 bases each). Germline CDR1 reads SSHAT; CDR2 reads FNYEAQ (reference sequence). The CDR3 is 14 residues long. CDR3 DNA: TGTGCTAGCAGCTCTCGAGGGGCTCGGGAGACCCAGTACTTC. Its protein product is CASSSRGARETQYF.

The J gene is TRBJ2-1, the V gene TRBV9; 10 bases map to TRBD2. J gave up 0 bases and V 0 bases, and 6 bases lay outside the gene matches. The CDR3 has 18 residues. The germline V gene encodes CDR1 SGDLS and CDR2 YYNGEE. In DNA, the CDR3 is TGTGCCAGCAGCGTAGGGCCCTGGACTAGCGGCTCCTACAATGAGCAGTTCTTC. This gives the protein CASSVGPWTSGSYNEQFF.

Comments on this clonotype: At one boundary the junction diverges from the germline segment, which might be a read error. This rearrangement joins TRBV2 to TRBJ2-1, with 12 bases that match TRBD2. The V gene's germline CDR1 is SNHLY and CDR2 FYNNEI. The CDR3 loop spans 17 amino acids. The CDR3: CASSNRLAGVRYNGQFF. The CDR3, as DNA: TGTGCCAGCAGTAACAGACTAGCGGGAGTGAGATACAATGGGCAGTTCTTC. The full variable domain, in which reference TRBV2 and TRBJ2-1 provide the parts outside the CDR3, is EPEVTQTPSHQVTQMGQEVILRCVPISNHLYFYWYRQILGQKVEFLVSFYNNEISEKSEIFDDQFSVERPDGSNFTLKIRSTKLEDSAMYFCASSNRLAGVRYNGQFFGPGTRLTVL.

This chain connects TRBV15 to TRBJ1-1; possibly TRBD1 for D (5 bases). The CDR3 length is 18 residues. Germline CDR1 is LNHNV and CDR2 is YYDKDF (reference sequence). Deletions cut 2 bases from V and 3 bases from J, with 22 bases between. DNA for the CDR3: TGTGCCACCAGCAGATCGGGACCGTCGGGAGGTCGGGACACTGAAGCTTTCTTT. Protein product: CATSRSGPSGGRDTEAFF.

This clonotype has more than one count but fewer than ten. The chain joins TRBV6-2 or TRBV6-3 to TRBJ2-7; tentative D call: TRBD1 (6 bases). The germline gives CDR1 MNHEY, CDR2 SVGEGT. This CDR3 is built from 16 residues. V dropped 2 bases and J dropped 0 bases, with 14 bases sitting between them. CDR3 DNA: TGTGCCAGCAGTTACAGGTGGGACACTATCTCCTACGAGCAGTACTTC. Its protein product is CASSYRWDTISYEQYF.

The chain uses TRBV6-2 or TRBV6-3 and TRBJ2-3, with 8 bases aligning to TRBD2. The CDR3 is 13 amino acids. In germline, CDR1 is MNHEY, CDR2 SVGEGT. The trim removed 6 bases at V and 9 bases at J, leaving 8 bases unmatched. DNA for the CDR3: TGTGCCAGCAGCACAAGCGGGAGCGGGACGCAGTATTTT. Its protein product is CASSTSGSGTQYF.

The chain uses TRBV12-3 or TRBV12-4 and TRBJ2-3; D perhaps matches TRBD2 (5 bases). Trimming removed 6 bases from V and 4 bases from J, with 17 bases in between. The CDR3 is 15 amino acids. CDR3 region: CASSSPSRSADTQYF. Written as DNA, the CDR3 is TGTGCCAGCAGCTCACCTAGCCGTAGCGCAGATACGCAGTATTTT.

The chain employs TRBV24-1 and TRBJ2-1; D unclear. CDR1 is KGHDR, CDR2 SFDVKD, per germline. Trimming removed 0 bases at V and 9 bases at J, with 5 bases between. This CDR3 comprises 12 residues. The CDR3, as DNA: TGTGCCACCAGTGATTTGGCTGCTGAGCAGTTCTTC. Encoded protein: CATSDLAAEQFF.

This chain links TRBV27 with TRBJ2-7; perhaps TRBD2 as D (6 bases). Germline V CDR1 and CDR2: MNHEY, SMNVEV (reference sequence). The CDR3 loop spans 13 amino acids. V was shortened by 5 bases and J by 2 bases, with 10 bases between the two germline ends. The CDR3, as DNA: TGTGCCAGCAGTACCGGGAGTACCTACGAGCAGTACTTC. Protein: CASSTGSTYEQYF.

To note about this clonotype: A clone one base away is much larger, so this may be a read error. The rearrangement links TRBV7-2 to TRBJ2-3; a possible D gene is TRBD2 (6 bases). V was trimmed by 4 bases and J by 0 bases, leaving 11 bases between them. Germline V gene sequence: CDR1 SGHTA, CDR2 FQGNSA. CDR3 length: 15 residues. DNA for the CDR3: TGTGCCAGCAGCTGGCTAGCGCAGAGCACAGATACGCAGTATTTT. Translated, it gives CASSWLAQSTDTQYF.

The chain uses TRBV30 and TRBJ1-1; no clear D. The CDR3 length is 12 residues. The germline V and J ends were trimmed by 0 bases and 2 bases, with 4 bases remaining between them. The germline V gene encodes CDR1 GTSNPN and CDR2 SVGIG (reference sequence). CDR3 region: CAWSVGNTEAFF. The DNA of the CDR3 is TGTGCCTGGAGTGTAGGAAACACTGAAGCTTTCTTT.

The table lists this clonotype with a few counts. V usage is TRBV29-1 and J usage is TRBJ1-1; D possibly corresponds to TRBD1 (6 bases). CDR3 size: 14 residues. Germline CDR1 and CDR2: SQVTM and ANQGSEA. Trimming took 6 bases from V and 0 from J, leaving 14 bases between them. As DNA, the CDR3 is TGCAGCGTCGAACAGGGTTCCATGAACACTGAAGCTTTCTTT. Amino acids: CSVEQGSMNTEAFF.

V gene TRBV12-3 or TRBV12-4 combines with J gene TRBJ1-5; D uncertain. The CDR3 contains 15 residues. V was shortened by 3 bases and J by 3 bases, with 12 bases between the two germline ends. DNA of the CDR3: TGTGCCAGCAGTTTGGGCAGGACGGTCAATCAGCCCCAGCATTTT. It is translated as CASSLGRTVNQPQHF.

This clonotype was picked up a small number of times. J is TRBJ2-1 and V is TRBV9; 10 nucleotides agree with TRBD2. The germline CDR1 and CDR2 sequences are SGDLS and YYNGEE. There are 17 residues in the CDR3. The V segment lost 3 bases and the J segment 0 bases; nucleotides outside the gene matches: 6. DNA of the CDR3: TGTGCCAGCAGCGGGGCTAGCGGGAGCTTCTCCTACAATGAGCAGTTCTTC. This gives the protein CASSGASGSFSYNEQFF.

V is TRBV20-1 and J is TRBJ2-7, with 13 bases fitting TRBD2. CDR1 and CDR2 (germline): DFQATT, SNEGSKA (reference sequence). J was trimmed by 4 bases and V by 5 bases; bases with no gene match: 8. This CDR3 has 15 amino acids. The CDR3 loop is CSAPNPTSGGYEQYF. Here the CDR3 DNA reads TGCAGTGCTCCCAACCCGACTAGCGGGGGGTACGAGCAGTACTTC.

In its sample, this clonotype was seen a few times. This chain uses TRBV20-1 with TRBJ1-2; 7 bases align to TRBD1. The CDR3 is made up of 15 amino acids. The V gene's germline CDR1 is DFQATT and CDR2 SNEGSKA (reference sequence). Losses at the gene ends were 5 bases for V and 8 bases for J; bases not matched to a gene: 17. The CDR3 sequence: CSARRDSRPSGGYTF. DNA of the CDR3: TGCAGTGCTCGCCGGGACAGCCGACCTTCGGGGGGCTACACCTTC.

This clonotype was picked up a small number of times. The chain uses TRBV4-1 and TRBJ1-6; TRBD1 matches at 7 bases. Germline V CDR1 and CDR2: MGHRA, YSYEKL. CDR3 size: 16 residues. V shed 2 bases and J 6 bases; nucleotides not matched to a gene: 7. Here the CDR3 reads CASSQPRQGFNSPLHF. CDR3 bases: TGCGCCAGCAGCCAACCTAGACAGGGTTTTAATTCACCCCTCCACTTT.